This TCR beta chain originates from a study of cytomegalovirus exposure and HLA in healthy donors. General observations from the study: Presence/absence analyses rested on an assumption that sequencing depth was roughly uniform across donors. A later analysis showed that HLA-associated TCR beta chains had undergone more clonal expansion than equally common others.

A multiplex PCR was run with 60 Vbeta primers and 13 Jbeta primers. Some clones are missing from TCRdb's copy, which holds only in-frame ones; the method was immunoSEQ multiplex PCR. The sample yields 150,000 to 200,000 clones, more than 65% seen once. CDR3 length: 16 amino acids. CDR1 and CDR2 (germline): SGDLS, YYNGEE. V lost 4 bases to trimming and J lost 4 bases; unmatched junction nucleotides: 7. Only a few counts were recorded for this clone. Its target is unknown. What was sequenced was PBMCs. The chain combines TRBV9 with TRBJ2-5, with 13 bases fitting TRBD2. The TCR sequence derives from a man between 18 and 35 years old in good health and CMV-seropositive. The CDR3 bases are TGTGCCAGCAGCTCTAGTAGGACTAGCGGGGGAGAGACCCAGTACTTC. Its protein is CASSSSRTSGGETQYF. Together with reference TRBV9 and TRBJ2-5, the CDR3 gives the full variable domain: DSGVTQTPKHLITATGQRVTLRCSPRSGDLSVYWYQQSLDQGLQFLIQYYNGEERAKGNILERFSAQQFPDLHSELNLSSLELGDSALYFCASSSSRTSGGETQYFGPGTRLLVL.